The 2 T cell receptor beta chains below all came from one sample that was sequenced in a study of CD4+ T cells in melanoma. Repertoires were generated with immunoSEQ multiplex PCR, while TCRdb's copy carries only in-frame clones and drops some. The sample contains some 10,000 clones, roughly two thirds of which appear only once. Source material: cells from a culture (not recorded whether cultured in vitro). The origin of the receptors is a human donor with melanoma.

The J gene is TRBJ1-2, the V gene TRBV6-1; 11 bases align to TRBD1. Germline V gives CDR1 MNHNS, CDR2 SASEGT. Trimming took 8 bases from V and 13 from J; bases not matched to a gene: 12. There are 13 residues in the CDR3. The CDR3 is CASGYGQGAGPTF. CDR3 sequence (DNA): TGTGCCAGCGGGTACGGACAGGGGGCGGGACCCACCTTC.

CDR3 DNA sequence: TGCGCCAGCAGCGCGGGACTAGCGGGGCCCCCCTACGAGCAGTACTTC. Protein sequence: CASSAGLAGPPYEQYF. This rearrangement joins TRBV5-1 to TRBJ2-7, with 13 bases aligning to TRBD2. The CDR3 totals 16 residues. From germline, CDR1 is SGHRS and CDR2 YFSETQ. Unmatched junction bases numbered 6, after V lost 4 bases and J lost 2 bases.